This note documents a single T cell receptor (beta chain) sequence. The record originates from a study of cytomegalovirus exposure and HLA in healthy donors. V was shortened by 0 bases and J by 4 bases, with 13 bases between the two germline ends. Germline V lookup: CDR1 SNHLY, CDR2 FYNNEI. This CDR3 region has 15 residues. TCRdb's table, derived via immunoSEQ multiplex PCR, lists solely in-frame clones and lacks some. The sample holds roughly 150,000 clones; 85% to 90% are singletons and the top ten take 9% to 12%. The sample comprised PBMCs. The V gene is TRBV2, the J gene TRBJ2-7, with D perhaps matching TRBD2 (6 bases). The receptor was derived from a woman aged 18-29 years in good health and CMV-seropositive. CDR3 nucleotide sequence: TGTGCCAGCAGTGAAGCGGGGGGAACTCTGTACGAGCAGTACTTC. Amino acid sequence: CASSEAGGTLYEQYF.